A selection of T cell receptor beta chains follows, all from one sample in a study of shared clonotypes between healthy human individuals. The table came from immunoSEQ multiplex PCR; TCRdb's copy has only in-frame clones and leaves some out. The sample includes around 2,000,000 clones, about 95% of them seen just once. The material sequenced was naive CD4+ T cells sorted from blood. All receptors come from a man younger than 30 in good health. Both conserved end residues are part of each CDR3. D genes are given only for firm matches. Clone size is shown for a subset of rows, as once, few, many or a class of expanded clone.

DNA,CDR3,V,size,D,J
TGTGCCAGCAGCCCAAAGTTCAGGACCCCATACGAGCAGTACTTC,CASSPKFRTPYEQYF,TRBV7-2,few,NA,TRBJ2-7
TGTGCCAGCAGAACCGGTGGACAGGGGGCTAATGGCTACACCTTC,CASRTGGQGANGYTF,TRBV28,NA,TRBD1,TRBJ1-2
TGTGCCAGCAGCCAAGGTGTTAGCGGACCCTACGAGCAGTACTTC,CASSQGVSGPYEQYF,TRBV14,NA,NA,TRBJ2-7
TGTGCCAGCAGTCGGGACAGGGGTAGAGCAGATACGCAGTATTTT,CASSRDRGRADTQYF,TRBV27,once,TRBD1,TRBJ2-3
TGTGCCAGCAGTCCCGCCGGGACTTCGGGGGTATACTTC,CASSPAGTSGVYF,TRBV28,NA,NA,TRBJ2-4
TGTGCCAGTAGACTTACAGGGACCTACGAGCAGTACTTC,CASRLTGTYEQYF,TRBV19,NA,NA,TRBJ2-7
TGCGCCAGCAGCTGGACTGGGACAGGATCCTACGAGCAGTACTTC,CASSWTGTGSYEQYF,TRBV5-1,NA,TRBD1,TRBJ2-7
TGTGCCAGCAGCTCCCTCGGCACCGGAGGGGGAGAGCAGTACTTC,CASSSLGTGGGEQYF,TRBV5-4,NA,NA,TRBJ2-7
TGTGCCTGGAGTGTTGGGCAGTTCAATGAAAAACTGTTTTTT,CAWSVGQFNEKLFF,TRBV30,NA,NA,TRBJ1-4
TGTGCCAGCAGAGATAGACAGGGATTCTCCTACGAGCAGTACTTC,CASRDRQGFSYEQYF,TRBV2,NA,TRBD1,TRBJ2-7
TGTGCCAGCTCAGTTCTCAGGCCGAACACCGGGGAGCTGTTTTTT,CASSVLRPNTGELFF,TRBV18,NA,NA,TRBJ2-2
TGCGCCAGCAGTGAACCTGCTGAGGGGCACGAGCAGTACTTC,CASSEPAEGHEQYF,TRBV10-2,NA,NA,TRBJ2-7
TGTGCCAGCAGTCCCCAGACAGCGACCGCTGAAGCTTTCTTT,CASSPQTATAEAFF,TRBV28,NA,NA,TRBJ1-1
TGTGCCAGCAGTGAAGCGGGTTCTGGCCAGCATTTT,CASSEAGSGQHF,TRBV6-1,NA,NA,TRBJ1-5
TGTGCCAGCACCCCCTCGGGACTATCCTCGGACGAGCAGTACTTC,CASTPSGLSSDEQYF,TRBV7-2,NA,TRBD2,TRBJ2-7
TGTGCCAGCAGGGGAGGAGCACAGGGAAGACCTAACTATGGCTACACCTTC,CASRGGAQGRPNYGYTF,TRBV25-1,NA,NA,TRBJ1-2
TGTGCCACTCAAAACCTACAGGGGAACACTGAAGCTTTCTTT,CATQNLQGNTEAFF,TRBV7-6,NA,NA,TRBJ1-1
TGTGCCAGCAGTTTCCCCGGTATCGGGGCTCGTACTGAAGCTTTCTTT,CASSFPGIGARTEAFF,TRBV28,once,NA,TRBJ1-1
TGTGCCAGCAGCCAAGGCCTTTGGGGCTACACCTTC,CASSQGLWGYTF,TRBV14,few,NA,TRBJ1-2
TGCGCCAGCAGCCAATACAGACAGGCAACTAATGAAAAACTGTTTTTT,CASSQYRQATNEKLFF,TRBV4-1,NA,NA,TRBJ1-4
TGCGCCAGCAGTGAGTCCCAGGGTGTATGGGACAATGAGCAGTTCTTC,CASSESQGVWDNEQFF,TRBV10-1,NA,NA,TRBJ2-1
TGTGCCAGCAGCCCGAGATGGGGCTACGAGCAGTACTTC,CASSPRWGYEQYF,TRBV14,NA,NA,TRBJ2-7
TGTGCCAGCAGCTTAGAGGCAGGGAACACTGAAGCTTTCTTT,CASSLEAGNTEAFF,TRBV7-2,NA,NA,TRBJ1-1
TGTGCCAGCAGCTTAGGGTCCGACAGTACCAGCGCCTACGAGCAGTACTTC,CASSLGSDSTSAYEQYF,TRBV13,NA,NA,TRBJ2-7
TGTGCCAGCAGCGGGCTAGCGGGGGAGTTCACAGATACGCAGTATTTT,CASSGLAGEFTDTQYF,TRBV13,NA,TRBD2,TRBJ2-3
TGTGCTAGTGGTTTGCCGAGAACCGGGACCTGGATGAGAGATACGCAGTATTTT,CASGLPRTGTWMRDTQYF,TRBV12-5,NA,NA,TRBJ2-3
TGTGCCAGCAGCTTGCGAGGGCTGGGCCCGAACACCGGGGAGCTGTTTTTT,CASSLRGLGPNTGELFF,TRBV5-4,NA,NA,TRBJ2-2
TGTGCCAGCAGCAGGACCCGTAATGAAAAACTGTTTTTT,CASSRTRNEKLFF,TRBV6-5,NA,NA,TRBJ1-4
TGTGCCACCAGCAGAGACCCGATAGCGGGGATGGGAACCAATGAGCAGTTCTTC,CATSRDPIAGMGTNEQFF,TRBV15,NA,TRBD2,TRBJ2-1
TGTGCCAGCAGCTTCGGACAGGGTTTCAATCAGCCCCAGCATTTT,CASSFGQGFNQPQHF,TRBV7-2,NA,TRBD1,TRBJ1-5
TGCAGCGTTGTAATTTTTGGGCCCCCTGAAGCTTTCTTT,CSVVIFGPPEAFF,TRBV29-1,NA,NA,TRBJ1-1
TGTGCCAGCAGTTTATCGGGTTCCTATAATTCACCCCTCCACTTT,CASSLSGSYNSPLHF,TRBV27,NA,NA,TRBJ1-6
TGCGCCAGCAGCCAGCAGGGGGTGAACACTGAAGCTTTCTTT,CASSQQGVNTEAFF,TRBV4-1,NA,TRBD1,TRBJ1-1
TGTGCTAGTGGTCCCTTTAAACAGTGGCGGTCCCAAGAGACCCAGTACTTC,CASGPFKQWRSQETQYF,TRBV12-5,once,NA,TRBJ2-5
TGTGCCAGCAGCCCCAGGGGACAGGGAGAATCCAATCAGCCCCAGCATTTT,CASSPRGQGESNQPQHF,TRBV7-2,NA,TRBD1,TRBJ1-5
TGTGCCATCAGTGACGCGGGTACCGGGGAGCTGTTTTTT,CAISDAGTGELFF,TRBV10-3,NA,NA,TRBJ2-2
TGCAGCGTGGAACGACAGGGCTATGGCTACACCTTC,CSVERQGYGYTF,TRBV29-1,NA,TRBD1,TRBJ1-2
TGCGCCAGCAGCCAAGATCCAGGGGGGAATCAGCCCCAGCATTTT,CASSQDPGGNQPQHF,TRBV4-3,NA,TRBD1,TRBJ1-5
TGTGCCACCAGCAGAGAGAGGCTAGCGATAAACATTCAGTACTTC,CATSRERLAINIQYF,TRBV15,NA,NA,TRBJ2-4
TGTGCCAGCAGTAGTAGCGGGAGGGCCTACGAGCAGTACTTC,CASSSSGRAYEQYF,TRBV6-5,NA,TRBD2,TRBJ2-7
TGTGCCATCAGTGAGTCGAAGTCTAGCGGGAGAGGCGAGCAGTACTTC,CAISESKSSGRGEQYF,TRBV10-3,NA,TRBD2,TRBJ2-7
TGTGCCAGCAGCTGGGGGGGAGGGGTTAGCAATCAGCCCCAGCATTTT,CASSWGGGVSNQPQHF,TRBV5-4,NA,NA,TRBJ1-5
TGTGCCAGCAGCGTAGAGGTGGGCTTCCAAGAGACCCAGTACTTC,CASSVEVGFQETQYF,TRBV9,NA,NA,TRBJ2-5
TGTGCCAGCAGCCCTAGCGGGAGGAAAACCTACGAGCAGTACTTC,CASSPSGRKTYEQYF,TRBV11-2,NA,TRBD2,TRBJ2-7
TGTGCCAGCAGTCGATGGGACAGGGAAGAGACCCAGTACTTC,CASSRWDREETQYF,TRBV6-6,NA,TRBD1,TRBJ2-5
TGCGCCAGCAGCTTGGAGGGCGCTAGCGGGAAAAGCACAGATACGCAGTATTTT,CASSLEGASGKSTDTQYF,TRBV5-1,NA,TRBD2,TRBJ2-3
TGTGCCTGGAGTGTACGCTTACAAGAGACCCAGTACTTC,CAWSVRLQETQYF,TRBV30,NA,NA,TRBJ2-5
TGTGCCTGGAGTAGGAGCTATGGCTACACCTTC,CAWSRSYGYTF,TRBV30,few,NA,TRBJ1-2
TGTGCCAGCTCACCATTGCAGGGGGGTGAAGCTTTCTTT,CASSPLQGGEAFF,TRBV18,NA,TRBD1,TRBJ1-1
TGTGCCACCAGCAGGCCGGGACAGAGCTACGAGCAGTACTTC,CATSRPGQSYEQYF,TRBV15,NA,TRBD1,TRBJ2-7
TGTGCCTGGTCGACAGGGGAGAACACCGGGGAGCTGTTTTTT,CAWSTGENTGELFF,TRBV30,once,TRBD1,TRBJ2-2
TGTGCCAGCTCACCACGGACAGATACGCAGTATTTT,CASSPRTDTQYF,TRBV18,few,NA,TRBJ2-3
TGTGCCAGTAGTATAGTTGCGGTCGGTAAACAGCCCCAGCATTTT,CASSIVAVGKQPQHF,TRBV19,NA,NA,TRBJ1-5
TGTGCCAGCAGTTACCAGCCAGATACGCAGTATTTT,CASSYQPDTQYF,TRBV28,NA,NA,TRBJ2-3
TGTGCCAGCAGTGAGGTCAGGGGGCCCTACGAGCAGTACTTC,CASSEVRGPYEQYF,TRBV6-1,NA,TRBD1,TRBJ2-7
TGTGCCATCAGTGACGCGGGGGCATCCTACGAGCAGTACTTC,CAISDAGASYEQYF,TRBV10-3,NA,NA,TRBJ2-7
TGTGCCAGTAGTATCTTGGCACCAACTAATGAAAAACTGTTTTTT,CASSILAPTNEKLFF,TRBV19,few,NA,TRBJ1-4